Sequencing of this TCR beta chain was carried out in a study of cytomegalovirus exposure and HLA in healthy donors. Findings of the study overall: Other equally common chains were less clonally expanded than HLA-associated TCR beta chains, a later analysis showed.

Germline V gives CDR1 SGHRS, CDR2 YFSETQ. V was pared by 1 base and J by 3 bases, with 13 bases between. There are 16 residues in the CDR3. PCR primers comprised 60 Vbeta and 13 Jbeta primers. Sequencing was performed with immunoSEQ multiplex PCR; in TCRdb, only in-frame clones are kept and a portion is missing. The table lists about 180,000 clones, approximately 80% of them singletons. For this clone: Its cognate antigen is unknown.

The receptor's source is a woman between 50 and 59 years old in good health and CMV-seronegative. The sequenced sample was PBMCs. The chain is built from TRBV5-1 and TRBJ2-2, with a possible D match to TRBD2 (6 bases). This CDR3 reads CASSLLREAYTGELFF. In DNA, the CDR3 is TGCGCCAGCAGCTTGCTAAGGGAGGCATACACCGGGGAGCTGTTTTTT.